This entry is about one T cell receptor beta chain. Its antigen is unidentified. This entry is derived from a study of neoadjuvant anti-PD-1 for oral cavity cancer. Study findings and constraints: After neoadjuvant nivolumab, PBMC T cell clonality was significantly higher in non-responders than responders.

TCRdb keeps only in-frame clones here, not all; method: immunoSEQ multiplex PCR. The sample records 30,000 or so clones, more than 65% being singletons. As to time point: after neoadjuvant nivolumab, at surgical resection. The ends were cut back, 4 bases at V and 2 bases at J, with 11 bases in the middle. The V gene's germline CDR1 is GTSNPN and CDR2 SVGIG (reference sequence). The CDR3 consists of 13 residues. This receptor was obtained from a person aged 35 to 85 with oral cavity squamous cell carcinoma. The gene calls are TRBV30 and TRBJ1-1; D is possibly TRBD1 (6 bases). The source was PBMCs, collected after nivolumab (anti-PD-1) treatment. This chain's CDR3 is CAWTRQDNTEAFF. CDR3 nucleotides: TGTGCCTGGACCAGACAGGATAACACTGAAGCTTTCTTT.